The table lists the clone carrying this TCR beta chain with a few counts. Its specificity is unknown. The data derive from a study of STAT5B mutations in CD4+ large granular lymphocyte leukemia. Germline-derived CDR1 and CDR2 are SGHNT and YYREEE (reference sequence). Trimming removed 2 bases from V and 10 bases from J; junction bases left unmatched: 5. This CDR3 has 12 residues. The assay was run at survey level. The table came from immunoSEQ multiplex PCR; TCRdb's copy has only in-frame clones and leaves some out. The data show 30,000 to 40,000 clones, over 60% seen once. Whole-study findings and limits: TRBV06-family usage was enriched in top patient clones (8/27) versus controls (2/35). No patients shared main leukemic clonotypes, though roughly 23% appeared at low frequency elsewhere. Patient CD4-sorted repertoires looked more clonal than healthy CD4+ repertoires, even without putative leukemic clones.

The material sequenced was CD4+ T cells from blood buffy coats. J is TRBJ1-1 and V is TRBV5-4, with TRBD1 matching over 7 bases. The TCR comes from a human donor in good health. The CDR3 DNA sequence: TGTGCCAGCAGCTTCGGACAGGAGGGAGCTTTCTTT. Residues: CASSFGQEGAFF.